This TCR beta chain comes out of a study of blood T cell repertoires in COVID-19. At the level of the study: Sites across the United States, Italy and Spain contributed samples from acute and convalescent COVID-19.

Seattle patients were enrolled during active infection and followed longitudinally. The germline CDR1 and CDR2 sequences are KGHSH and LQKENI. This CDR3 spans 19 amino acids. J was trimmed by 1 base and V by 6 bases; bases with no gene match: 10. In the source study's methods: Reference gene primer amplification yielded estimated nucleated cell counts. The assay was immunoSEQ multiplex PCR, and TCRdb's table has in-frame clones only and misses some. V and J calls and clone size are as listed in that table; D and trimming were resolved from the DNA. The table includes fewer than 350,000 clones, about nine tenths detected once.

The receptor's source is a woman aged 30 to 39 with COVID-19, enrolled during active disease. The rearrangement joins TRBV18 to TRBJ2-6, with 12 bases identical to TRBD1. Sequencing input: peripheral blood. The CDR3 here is CASSLTSGQGASGANVLTF. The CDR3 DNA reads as TGTGCCAGCTCGCTCACCTCGGGACAGGGGGCTTCTGGGGCCAACGTCCTGACTTTC.